This T cell receptor beta chain was captured by sequencing in a study of Ad26.COV2.S vaccination and SARS-CoV-2 variants. Study background: By the intramuscular route, Ad26.COV2.S was given once, or twice 56 days apart. Study outcomes and limitations: Analyses of TCR breadth and depth may have underestimated total T cell responses.

The treatment denotes: 15 to 20 received Ad26.COV2.S at low or high dose, single or two shots; 5 received placebo; per-sample allocation not given. The study sampled participants on day 63 after the first vaccine or placebo injection. A Boston donor was an adult aged 18-55 years. Expressing Wuhan-strain SARS-CoV-2 spike, an Ad26 vector served as the vaccine. Here immunoSEQ multiplex PCR was the method, and the copy in TCRdb shows in-frame clones only, minus some. The data show 350,000 to 450,000 clones, 92% seen once. About this clone itself: Its antigen is currently unknown.

The CDR3 consists of 12 residues. The V and J ends lost 4 bases and 8 bases respectively, with 14 bases between them. Germline V gene data show CDR1 as GTSNPN and CDR2 as SVGIG (reference sequence). The sequencing used peripheral blood, collected in a trial of Ad26.COV2.S vaccine versus placebo. The receptor comes from a person between 18 and 65 years old who received the Ad26.COV2.S COVID-19 vaccine or a placebo. V gene TRBV30 combines with J gene TRBJ1-2; D uncertain. The CDR3 DNA reads TGTGCCTGGAAATACAGCTCACTCGGCTACACCTTC. It translates to CAWKYSSLGYTF. Complete variable domain (other parts from reference TRBV30 and TRBJ1-2): SQTIHQWPATLVQPVGSPLSLECTVEGTSNPNLYWYRQAAGRGLQLLFYSVGIGQISSEVPQNLSASRPQDRQFILSSKKLLLSDSGFYLCAWKYSSLGYTFGSGTRLTVV.